This T cell receptor (beta chain) is drawn from a study of blood T cell repertoires in COVID-19. Study background: PBMCs, B-cell-depleted T cells, or T cells were the source of the cDNA or gDNA that made up the material.

In the source study's methods: Amplification of reference gene primers provided the estimated nucleated cell counts. The method was immunoSEQ multiplex PCR; TCRdb's version includes in-frame clones alone and lacks a portion of them. V and J calls and clone size follow that table, whereas D and trimming were derived from the DNA. The table includes about 46,000 clones, more than 75% detected once. Germline trimming cut 1 base from V and 6 bases from J; bases unmatched to any gene: 9. Germline V gives CDR1 SGHRS, CDR2 YFSETQ. CDR3 length equals 16 residues. The receptor comes from a human donor in a cohort sampled during active COVID-19. V and J are TRBV5-1 and TRBJ2-1; 8 bases fit TRBD1. Material for sequencing was peripheral blood. The CDR3 sequence is CASSLQVPGQANEQFF. For the CDR3, the DNA is TGCGCCAGCAGCTTGCAAGTCCCGGGACAGGCCAATGAGCAGTTCTTC.